This T cell receptor beta chain was identified during a study of blood T cell repertoires in COVID-19 (dated by TCRdb to about 2020). Regarding the complete study: Collaborator samples came from the United States, Italy and Spain and covered acute and convalescent phases of COVID-19. The prospective study material was composed of cDNA or gDNA derived from T cells, B-cell-depleted T cells, or PBMCs. The dataset comprised deeply sampled blood TCRbeta repertoires from subjects exposed to, actively infected with, or recovered from COVID-19. The repertoires were released in a freely available public database intended as a resource for research on the immune response to SARS-CoV-2. Samples came from the ongoing ImmuneRACE study (first 160 participants) plus 1,254 subjects from 6 global collaborators. Sample metadata almost always included a de-identified subject ID, COVID-19 status, age in years and sex. HLA class I and class II types, where available, came from metadata supplied by the sample provider rather than from assay-based typing.

In the prospective study, participants were roughly 18 to 89 years old, resided in around 25 geographic areas of the United States, and were enrolled through a virtual design. In the prospective study, cohorts were assigned on the basis of participant-reported clinical history obtained from a screening survey and a study questionnaire. ImmuneRACE Cohort 3 recovered participants were defined by two consecutive negative NP/OP PCR tests, healthcare professional clearance, or symptom resolution. In the prospective study, whole blood, serum and a nasopharyngeal or oropharyngeal swab were collected from each participant by mobile phlebotomists. Additional blood draws and questionnaires over an approximately two-month period could optionally be provided by prospective study participants. Before DNA extraction, blood samples from the prospective study were shipped at room temperature or frozen. The immunoSEQ Assay, a bias-controlled multiplex PCR, was used to amplify TCRbeta CDR3 regions from genomic DNA. The study's own analysis went as follows. Within the assay, amplification of reference gene primers was used to estimate how many nucleated cells each sample contained. Sequence reads were collapsed and filtered to measure the absolute abundance of every unique TCRbeta CDR3 rearrangement. For each sample, productive Simpson clonality was calculated by taking the square root of Simpson's diversity index across productive rearrangements. TCRdb holds this immuneACCESS table with in-frame rearrangements only. Some clones are missing; in checked studies, unresolved V genes explain under half, and the rest has no known cause. V and J calls and clone size come straight from that table; D and trimming were deduced from the DNA. For this sample the table gives 100,000 or so clones, of which 65% to 90% were detected only once. The ten largest make up roughly 2.5% of the sample.

The CDR3 has 15 amino acids, counting the end cysteine and phenylalanine. The read is trimmed to its CDR3 DNA, 45 bases read in frame from base 1. The germline V gene provides CDR1 SGHAT and CDR2 FQNNGV. V loses 0 bases, J loses 7 bases, and the germline ends lie 13 bases apart. Study-level results and caveats: The amount of clinical and demographic metadata varied by source and participant and was provided uncurated.

For this clone: It lacks a known antigen. Qualities for individual bases were not recorded, and no much larger clone is one base off.

The source is a woman in her forties or fifties who had recovered from COVID-19. The sample consisted of PBMCs or T cells enriched from blood (not recorded which). The chain is made from TRBV11-2 and TRBJ2-1; the D region possibly corresponds to TRBD2 (6 bases align). The nucleotide sequence reads as follows: TGTGCCAGCAGCTTAGATCTGGGACTGGGGAATGAGCAGTTCTTC. Translation gives CASSLDLGLGNEQFF.